Listed below are T cell receptor beta chains from one sample, sequenced in a study of cytomegalovirus exposure and HLA in healthy donors. Sequencing was performed with immunoSEQ multiplex PCR; in TCRdb, only in-frame clones are kept and a portion is missing. The sample records about 150,000 clones, around 68% being singletons. Sequenced: PBMCs. These TCRs come from a man in his thirties or forties in good health and CMV-seronegative. CDR3s include the opening cysteine and the closing phenylalanine or tryptophan. Each record gives: J gene, D gene, clone size, V gene, CDR3 protein, CDR3 DNA. D genes are given only for firm matches. Not every row has a clone size; where given, it reads once, few, many or a size class.

>TRBJ1-1|TRBD1|.|TRBV6-1
CAHRDRVACEAFF
TGTGCCCACAGGGACAGGGTGGCCTGTGAAGCTTTCTTT
>TRBJ2-3|TRBD2|.|TRBV5-1
CASSIWTSRTDTQYF
TGCGCCAGCAGCATTTGGACTAGTCGGACAGATACGCAGTATTTT
>TRBJ2-3|TRBD1|.|TRBV4-1
CASSHYGPDRGNTDTQYF
TGCGCCAGCAGCCACTACGGTCCGGACAGGGGTAACACAGATACGCAGTATTTT
>TRBJ2-5|.|.|TRBV12-2
CASRRRGVFQDRQETQYF
TGTGCAAGTCGTCGGCGGGGAGTCTTTCAAGACAGACAAGAGACCCAGTACTTC
>TRBJ1-1|.|few|TRBV21-1
CASSLTGGGGEAFF
TGTGCCAGCAGCCTGACAGGGGGCGGGGGGGAAGCTTTCTTT
>TRBJ1-1|TRBD1|.|TRBV6-6
CASSYTTGGLNTEAFF
TGTGCCAGCAGTTACACGACAGGGGGATTGAACACTGAAGCTTTCTTT
>TRBJ2-1|.|.|TRBV19
CASSIFLGRDVDNEQFF
TGTGCCAGTAGTATCTTTCTGGGCCGGGATGTGGACAATGAGCAGTTCTTC
>TRBJ2-3|TRBD2|few|TRBV5-1
CASSLSGGTSTDTQYF
TGCGCCAGCAGCTTAAGCGGGGGGACTAGCACAGATACGCAGTATTTT
>TRBJ2-7|.|few|TRBV7-2
CASSFSGGGTYEQYF
TGTGCCAGCAGCTTCTCCGGTGGTGGTACCTACGAGCAGTACTTC
>TRBJ2-4|TRBD1|.|TRBV7-9
CASSPPGDSSPILRVWF
TGTGCCAGCAGCCCGCCTGGGGACAGTTCACCAATTTTAAGGGTATGGTTC
>TRBJ2-7|TRBD1|.|TRBV5-6
CASTSTRGHEQYF
TGTGCCAGCACTTCAACCAGGGGGCACGAGCAGTACTTC
>TRBJ1-3|.|.|TRBV5-4
CASSLGWGEDTIYF
TGTGCCAGCAGCTTGGGATGGGGGGAGGACACCATATATTTT
>TRBJ2-3|TRBD1|.|TRBV6-6
CASQGVDTQYF
TGTGCCAGCCAGGGGGTTGATACGCAGTATTTT
>TRBJ2-2|.|.|TRBV6-1
CASSQYTGELFF
TGTGCCAGCAGTCAATACACCGGGGAGCTGTTTTTT
>TRBJ2-1|.|few|TRBV7-2
CASSLGVGGFYNEQFF
TGTGCCAGCAGCTTAGGGGTAGGAGGGTTCTACAATGAGCAGTTCTTC
>TRBJ1-2|TRBD1|.|TRBV28
CASSPPDREGYGYPF
TGTGCCAGCAGTCCCCCAGACAGGGAAGGCTATGGCTACCCCTTC
>TRBJ1-2|.|few|TRBV18
CASSSSGSGGYGYTF
TGTGCCAGCTCATCATCGGGATCGGGTGGCTATGGCTACACCTTC
>TRBJ1-6|TRBD1|.|TRBV30
CAWSPLGGTGNNSPLHF
TGTGCCTGGAGTCCTTTAGGGGGGACAGGGAATAATTCACCCCTCCACTTT
>TRBJ2-2|TRBD2|.|TRBV7-6
CASSPVLTSGGIDGELFF
TGTGCCAGCAGCCCCGTCCTGACTAGCGGGGGGATCGACGGGGAGCTGTTTTTT
>TRBJ2-7|.|.|TRBV19
CASSIGGHSYEQYF
TGTGCCAGTAGTATAGGAGGACACTCCTACGAGCAGTACTTC
>TRBJ2-5|.|.|TRBV2
CARSQGWAETQYF
TGTGCCAGGTCACAGGGTTGGGCAGAGACCCAGTACTTC
>TRBJ1-4|TRBD1|once|TRBV7-9
CASSSTGGTNEKLFF
TGTGCCAGCAGCTCGACAGGGGGCACTAATGAAAAACTGTTTTTT
>TRBJ2-2|TRBD1|.|TRBV14
CASSQPGQGTGELFF
TGTGCCAGCAGCCAACCGGGACAGGGGACCGGGGAGCTGTTTTTT
>TRBJ1-6|TRBD1|.|TRBV27
CASTLGQGIGSYNSPLHF
TGTGCCAGCACCCTGGGACAGGGGATCGGCTCCTATAATTCACCCCTCCACTTT
>TRBJ1-1|TRBD1|.|TRBV2
CASSATRTGLLNTEAFF
TGTGCCAGCAGTGCAACGCGGACAGGGCTTTTGAACACTGAAGCTTTCTTT
>TRBJ2-1|.|.|TRBV19
CASSIGRDQQFF
TGTGCCAGTAGTATAGGGCGGGACCAGCAGTTCTTC
>TRBJ2-7|.|.|TRBV5-4
CASSPDRSSYEQYF
TGTGCCAGCAGCCCTGACAGGAGCTCCTACGAGCAGTACTTC
>TRBJ2-5|.|.|TRBV29-1
CSVAGFLWETQYF
TGCAGCGTTGCAGGGTTTTTGTGGGAGACCCAGTACTTC
>TRBJ1-4|TRBD1|.|TRBV7-8
CASSQRTGVPEKLFF
TGTGCCAGCAGCCAGAGGACAGGGGTCCCTGAAAAACTGTTTTTT
>TRBJ1-4|.|.|TRBV9
CASSPGGFGEKLFF
TGTGCCAGCAGCCCAGGAGGGTTCGGTGAAAAACTGTTTTTT
>TRBJ2-7|TRBD2|once|TRBV19
CASSPSTSGATYEQYF
TGTGCCAGTAGTCCTAGTACTAGCGGGGCAACCTACGAGCAGTACTTC
>TRBJ2-1|.|.|TRBV5-1
CASSLESGLLSYNEQFF
TGCGCCAGCAGCTTGGAGTCAGGCCTACTTTCCTACAATGAGCAGTTCTTC
>TRBJ1-2|TRBD1|.|TRBV6-1
CASSGTGVPNYGYTF
TGTGCCAGCAGTGGGACAGGGGTTCCTAACTATGGCTACACCTTC
>TRBJ2-7|.|.|TRBV18
CASSPTTVPKNF
TGTGCCAGCTCACCTACGACAGTTCCAAAAAACTTC
>TRBJ1-2|.|.|TRBV11-2
CASSKTVNYGYTF
TGTGCCAGCAGCAAAACAGTTAACTATGGCTACACCTTC
>TRBJ2-3|TRBD2|.|TRBV5-1
CASSSLAGGSTDTQYF
TGCGCCAGCAGCTCCTTAGCGGGGGGTAGCACAGATACGCAGTATTTT
>TRBJ1-2|.|.|TRBV5-1
CASSLGEVRNYGYPF
TGCGCCAGCAGCTTGGGGGAGGTTCGCAACTATGGCTACCCCTTC
>TRBJ1-1|.|.|TRBV2
CASSATVNTEAFF
TGTGCCAGCAGTGCGACAGTGAACACTGAAGCTTTCTTT
>TRBJ2-2|.|few|TRBV5-6
CASSLFVLREGTGELFF
TGTGCCAGCAGCTTATTCGTTTTGAGGGAAGGGACCGGGGAGCTGTTTTTT
>TRBJ2-3|TRBD2|.|TRBV5-1
CASSSLGGASGGPSTDTQYF
TGCGCCAGCAGCTCCCTCGGTGGGGCTAGCGGGGGCCCTAGCACAGATACGCAGTATTTT
>TRBJ1-1|.|.|TRBV15
CATSRVGAGNTEAFF
TGTGCCACCAGCAGAGTTGGGGCCGGGAACACTGAAGCTTTCTTT
>TRBJ2-5|.|.|TRBV18
CASSPPGGQPETQYF
TGTGCCAGCTCACCACCAGGTGGGCAGCCCGAGACCCAGTACTTC
>TRBJ1-1|TRBD1|.|TRBV19
CASRPRQGAEDTEAFF
TGTGCCAGTAGACCCCGACAGGGGGCGGAGGACACTGAAGCTTTCTTT
>TRBJ2-1|TRBD2|.|TRBV7-9
CASSRTSGGAEEQFF
TGTGCCAGCAGCCGAACTAGCGGGGGGGCGGAGGAGCAGTTCTTC
>TRBJ2-5|TRBD1|few|TRBV2
CASTFFRDRAETQYF
TGTGCCAGCACTTTCTTCCGGGACAGGGCAGAGACCCAGTACTTC
>TRBJ2-1|.|.|TRBV6-6
CASSYSPGNNEQFF
TGTGCCAGCAGTTACTCGCCAGGGAACAATGAGCAGTTCTTC
>TRBJ2-3|TRBD2|.|TRBV5-6
CASSGLAGRGTDTQYF
TGTGCCAGCAGCGGACTAGCGGGGAGGGGCACAGATACGCAGTATTTT
>TRBJ1-5|.|.|TRBV5-8
CASSLVGVQPQHF
TGTGCCAGCAGCTTGGTTGGAGTTCAGCCCCAGCATTTT
>TRBJ2-1|TRBD1|few|TRBV7-2
CASSLVSGGQFF
TGTGCCAGCAGCTTAGTGTCAGGGGGGCAGTTCTTC
>TRBJ2-7|TRBD2|.|TRBV28
CASSSATSGGTQYF
TGTGCCAGCAGTTCCGCGACTAGCGGGGGGACGCAGTACTTC
>TRBJ1-2|.|.|TRBV29-1
CSAAGLINYGYTF
TGCAGCGCCGCGGGACTCATTAACTATGGCTACACCTTC
>TRBJ1-2|TRBD1|.|TRBV4-3
CASSPETGGYGYTF
TGCGCCAGCAGCCCTGAAACAGGGGGCTATGGCTACACCTTC
>TRBJ2-1|.|few|TRBV5-6
CASSLAETGPYNEQFF
TGTGCCAGCAGCTTAGCCGAGACAGGACCCTACAATGAGCAGTTCTTC
>TRBJ1-3|TRBD1|.|TRBV4-3
CASSPTGQGAWGNTIYF
TGCGCCAGCAGCCCCACCGGACAGGGGGCGTGGGGAAACACCATATATTTT
>TRBJ1-1|.|few|TRBV6-5
CASSLPGTEAFF
TGTGCCAGCAGTTTACCCGGCACTGAAGCTTTCTTT
>TRBJ2-1|TRBD2|.|TRBV7-6
CASSLSGGSSYNEQFF
TGTGCCAGCAGCCTAAGCGGGGGGAGCTCCTACAATGAGCAGTTCTTC
>TRBJ2-7|.|.|TRBV29-1
CSVAGMNEQYF
TGCAGCGTTGCAGGGATGAACGAGCAGTACTTC
>TRBJ1-1|.|.|TRBV7-2
CASSLAGGGETEAFF
TGTGCCAGCAGCTTAGCGGGCGGGGGCGAAACTGAAGCTTTCTTT
>TRBJ1-2|.|.|TRBV30
CAFRGGGMGGYTF
TGTGCCTTCAGAGGCGGGGGGATGGGTGGCTACACCTTC
>TRBJ2-1|TRBD2|.|TRBV4-1
CASSQDNGTSGYNEQFF
TGCGCCAGCAGCCAAGACAACGGGACTAGCGGATACAATGAGCAGTTCTTC